These 21 T cell receptor beta chains share one sample of origin, sequenced in a study of T cell changes during pregnancy in multiple sclerosis (dated by TCRdb to about 2019). To prepare the library, the immunoSEQ multiplex PCR assay was applied. This is the immuneACCESS table as TCRdb keeps it, with only in-frame sequences that have V and J called. A part of the clones is gone; compared with another copy, unresolved V genes explain less than half, and the rest is unexplained. For this sample there are 90,000 to 100,000 clones; roughly 94% appear just once. The top ten constitute about 2% of the sample. The sequences come from peripheral blood, collected after pregnancy. The receptor set was obtained from a female donor in good health, enrolled as a control in a pregnancy study.

The chain recombines TRBV6-5 with TRBJ1-4; the match to TRBD1 covers 10 bases. This CDR3 spans 14 amino acids. Germline V CDR1 and CDR2: MNHEY, SVGAGI. The junction had 7 bases not matched to a gene; V was cut back by 7 bases and J by 8 bases. CDR3: CASKAGTGDEKLFF. Here the CDR3 DNA reads TGTGCCAGCAAAGCCGGGACAGGGGACGAAAAACTGTTTTTT.

The chain links TRBV16 to TRBJ1-2; D may be TRBD1 (5 bases). V lost 0 bases and J 3 bases, leaving 8 bases between the germline ends. This CDR3 spans 14 amino acids. Germline loops: CDR1 KGHSY, CDR2 FQNENV. The CDR3 DNA reads as TGTGCCAGCAGCCAATCGCGACAGTACTATGGCTACACCTTC. This encodes CASSQSRQYYGYTF.

The rearrangement links TRBV2 to TRBJ2-1; possibly TRBD2 for D (6 bases). The CDR3 contains 15 residues. V lost 3 bases and J 1 base, leaving 10 bases between the germline ends. Germline V gives CDR1 SNHLY, CDR2 FYNNEI. As DNA, the CDR3 is TGTGCCAGCAGTGACTCGGGGGAATCCTACAATGAGCAGTTCTTC. It encodes CASSDSGESYNEQFF.

This clone has a handful of counts. The V call is TRBV19, the J call TRBJ1-1; no definite D call. With 1 base removed from V and 3 bases from J, the gap between germline ends came to 12 bases. The CDR3 runs 15 residues. The germline V gene encodes CDR1 LNHDA and CDR2 SQIVND (reference sequence). The CDR3 sequence: CASSIAPPGDTEAFF. The CDR3 nucleotides read TGTGCCAGTAGTATAGCCCCCCCCGGGGACACTGAAGCTTTCTTT. Full variable domain (rest looked up from reference TRBV19 and TRBJ1-1): DGGITQSPKYLFRKEGQNVTLSCEQNLNHDAMYWYRQDPGQGLRLIYYSQIVNDFQKGDIAEGYSVSREKKESFPLTVTSAQKNPTAFYLCASSIAPPGDTEAFFGQGTRLTVV.

In its sample, this clone was seen once. The rearrangement links TRBV28 to TRBJ2-5; perhaps TRBD2 as D (5 bases). This CDR3 has 16 residues. V dropped 6 bases and J dropped 5 bases, with 22 bases sitting between them. Germline V gene lookup returns CDR1 MDHEN and CDR2 SYDVKM. CDR3 protein: CASSLLTISGWETQYF. The DNA for the CDR3 is TGTGCCAGCAGCCTCTTGACTATTAGTGGCTGGGAGACCCAGTACTTC.

The chain is built from TRBV4-2 and TRBJ1-1; TRBD1 matches at 10 bases. The CDR3 sequence is 17 residues long. V was clipped by 1 base and J by 4 bases; unmatched bases: 9. Germline CDR1 reads LGHNA; CDR2 reads YNFKEQ. CDR3 DNA sequence: TGTGCCAGCAGCCAAGGGGGAGACAGGGGGCGGGGCACTGAAGCTTTCTTT. Translating gives CASSQGGDRGRGTEAFF.

This clone came up once. The rearrangement links TRBV11-3 to TRBJ2-3; 10 bases align to TRBD1. The CDR3 runs 16 residues. Germline loops: CDR1 SGHNT, CDR2 YENEEA. V dropped 4 bases and J dropped 0; count of bases not matched to a gene: 4. CDR3: CASSWGQGPSTDTQYF. As DNA, the CDR3 is TGTGCCAGCAGCTGGGGACAGGGGCCCAGCACAGATACGCAGTATTTT.

This chain joins TRBV5-4 and TRBJ2-7; 8 bases are a match to TRBD2. Trimming cost V 4 bases and J 4 bases; bases outside gene matches: 10. Germline CDR1 and CDR2: SGHNT and YYREEE (reference sequence). The CDR3 runs to 15 residues. CDR3 loop: CASSPGGGRSYEQYF. CDR3 DNA: TGTGCCAGCAGCCCCGGGGGGGGGCGAAGTTACGAGCAGTACTTC.

V usage is TRBV5-6 and J usage is TRBJ2-3, with D perhaps matching TRBD1 (7 bases). Germline lookup yields CDR1 SGHDT and CDR2 YYEEEE. This CDR3 has 17 amino acids. Trimming removed 1 base at V and 1 base at J, with 16 bases between. The DNA for the CDR3 is TGTGCCAGCAGCTTGTTGACAGGGAGGAGGGGCACAGATACGCAGTATTTT. This codes for CASSLLTGRRGTDTQYF.

The V gene is TRBV30, the J gene TRBJ1-2, with 7 bases lining up with TRBD1. Per germline, CDR1 GTSNPN and CDR2 SVGIG (reference sequence). The CDR3 spans 12 residues. With 2 bases clipped from V and 8 bases from J, the junction kept 5 bases outside the gene matches. The CDR3 DNA follows: TGTGCCTGGAGTCCAGGGGGTTGGGGCTACACCTTC. It specifies CAWSPGGWGYTF.

The rearrangement joins TRBV27 to TRBJ2-3, with 7 bases matching TRBD2. The V gene end was trimmed by 0 bases and the J gene end by 3 bases; junction bases not matched to a gene: 3. Germline V CDR1 and CDR2: MNHEY, SMNVEV (reference sequence). CDR3 length: 15 residues. Here the CDR3 DNA reads TGTGCCAGCAGTTTATCAGCGGGACTGACAGATACGCAGTATTTT. It yields the protein CASSLSAGLTDTQYF.

This clone came up once. CDR3 loop: CASSARYESYEQYF. The CDR3, as DNA: TGTGCCAGCAGCGCGAGGTACGAGTCCTACGAGCAGTACTTC. J is TRBJ2-7 and V is TRBV9; D is unresolved. There are 14 residues in the CDR3. CDR1 is SGDLS, CDR2 YYNGEE, per germline. V lost 3 bases, J lost 1 base, and 11 bases lay in between. Combining the CDR3 with reference TRBV9 and TRBJ2-7 gives the whole variable domain DSGVTQTPKHLITATGQRVTLRCSPRSGDLSVYWYQQSLDQGLQFLIQYYNGEERAKGNILERFSAQQFPDLHSELNLSSLELGDSALYFCASSARYESYEQYFGPGTRLTVT.

A single count supports this clone. This chain connects TRBV7-9 to TRBJ2-4; D possibly corresponds to TRBD1 (6 bases). The germline V and J ends were trimmed by 4 bases and 0 bases, with 13 bases remaining between them. The CDR3 consists of 16 residues. Germline V gives CDR1 SEHNR, CDR2 FQNEAQ (reference sequence). The CDR3 sequence is CASSSGTSLAKNIQYF. The DNA for the CDR3 is TGTGCCAGCAGCTCCGGGACAAGTTTAGCCAAAAACATTCAGTACTTC.

As regards this clone: The junction departs from germline at one end; a sequencing error may be responsible. The chain recombines TRBV18 with TRBJ1-5; TRBD1 aligns across 7 bases. Looked up from germline, CDR1 is KGHSH and CDR2 is LQKENI. CDR3 length equals 12 residues. The CDR3 sequence is CASSSGRQGRDF. As DNA, the CDR3 is TGTGCCAGCTCATCAGGGCGACAGGGCCGGGATTTT.

CDR3 DNA sequence: TGTGCCAGCTCACCACGGGGAGAAGGTCATGGCTACACCTTC. As protein: CASSPRGEGHGYTF. The chain couples TRBV18 to TRBJ1-2; D ambiguous. The ends were cut back, 1 base at V and 6 bases at J, with 12 bases in the middle. The CDR3 consists of 14 residues. In germline, CDR1 is KGHSH, CDR2 LQKENI.

The chain recombines TRBV6-5 with TRBJ1-1; possible D gene TRBD1, 6 bases. Per germline, CDR1 MNHEY and CDR2 SVGAGI. Trimming removed 5 bases at V and 4 bases at J, with 11 bases between. The CDR3 loop spans 13 amino acids. This CDR3 reads CASSTYRATEAFF. In DNA form, the CDR3 reads TGTGCCAGCAGTACTTACAGGGCCACTGAAGCTTTCTTT.

The genes are TRBV30 and TRBJ1-1; maybe TRBD1 (5 bases). Germline V gene sequence: CDR1 GTSNPN, CDR2 SVGIG (reference sequence). The CDR3 is 13 amino acids. V lost 2 bases and J lost 4, with 11 bases in between. The CDR3 DNA reads TGTGCCTGGAGTCGGGGGTTTGGCACTGAAGCTTTCTTT. Protein: CAWSRGFGTEAFF.

The CDR3 region is CASKTGISYEQYF. The DNA for the CDR3 is TGTGCCAGCAAGACAGGGATCTCCTACGAGCAGTACTTC. This chain connects TRBV5-6 to TRBJ2-7, with 7 bases matching TRBD1. V lost 6 bases to trimming and J lost 0 bases; unmatched junction nucleotides: 3. The CDR3 extends over 13 amino acids. Germline assignment: CDR1 SGHDT and CDR2 YYEEEE.

The chain uses TRBV28 and TRBJ2-7; tentatively, D is TRBD1 (6 bases). V was cut by 7 bases and J by 3 bases, with 13 bases left in between. This CDR3 is built from 13 residues. Germline CDR1 is MDHEN and CDR2 is SYDVKM. The CDR3 reads CASTFDRSYEQYF. As DNA, the CDR3 is TGTGCCAGCACGTTTGACAGGAGCTACGAGCAGTACTTC.

The rearrangement uses TRBV10-1 and TRBJ2-3; 7 bases are a match to TRBD2. This CDR3 is 19 amino acids long. Trimming cost V 5 bases and J 2 bases; bases outside gene matches: 19. The germline gives CDR1 WNHNN, CDR2 SYGVQD (reference sequence). CDR3 region: CASSSADYPRGGNTDTQYF. The CDR3 DNA sequence: TGCGCCAGCAGTTCCGCGGACTATCCTCGGGGAGGGAACACAGATACGCAGTATTTT.

The chain joins TRBV7-3 to TRBJ2-1; 7 bases are a match to TRBD1. V lost 5 bases and J lost 4; bases outside the gene matches: 8. This CDR3 spans 15 amino acids. In germline, CDR1 is SGHTA, CDR2 FQGTGA. The CDR3 sequence is CASSPPGQPYNEQFF. For the CDR3, the DNA is TGTGCCAGCAGCCCACCGGGACAGCCTTACAATGAGCAGTTCTTC. Supplemented by reference TRBV7-3 and TRBJ2-1, the full variable domain reads GAGVSQTPSNKVTEKGKYVELRCDPISGHTALYWYRQSLGQGPEFLIYFQGTGAADDSGLPNDRFFAVRPEGSVSTLKIQRTERGDSAVYLCASSPPGQPYNEQFFGPGTRLTVL.